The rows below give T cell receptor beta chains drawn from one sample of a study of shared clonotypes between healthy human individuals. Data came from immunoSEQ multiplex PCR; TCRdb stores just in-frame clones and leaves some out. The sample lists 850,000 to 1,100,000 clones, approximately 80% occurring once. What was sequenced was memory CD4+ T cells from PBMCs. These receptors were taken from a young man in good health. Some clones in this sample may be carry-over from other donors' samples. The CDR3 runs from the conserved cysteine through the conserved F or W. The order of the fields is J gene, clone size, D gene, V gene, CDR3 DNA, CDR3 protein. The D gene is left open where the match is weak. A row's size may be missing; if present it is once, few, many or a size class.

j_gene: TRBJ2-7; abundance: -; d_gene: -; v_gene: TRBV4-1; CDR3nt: TGCGCCAGCAGCCCGGACTCCGATTACCTAAGCTCCTACGAGCAGTACTTC; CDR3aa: CASSPDSDYLSSYEQYF
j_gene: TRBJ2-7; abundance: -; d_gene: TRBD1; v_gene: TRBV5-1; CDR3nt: TGCGCCAGCAGCTTGACAGGGGACTACGAGCAGTACTTC; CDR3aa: CASSLTGDYEQYF
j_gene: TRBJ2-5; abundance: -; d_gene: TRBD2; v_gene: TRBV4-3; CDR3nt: TGCGCCAGCAGCCAGGTACTAGCGGGAGAGGGCCGAGAGACCCAGTACTTC; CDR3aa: CASSQVLAGEGRETQYF
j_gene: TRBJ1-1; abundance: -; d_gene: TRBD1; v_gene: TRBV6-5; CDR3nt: TGTGCCAGCAGTTCCTATAACAGGGGGCTTGGGGCTTTCTTT; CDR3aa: CASSSYNRGLGAFF
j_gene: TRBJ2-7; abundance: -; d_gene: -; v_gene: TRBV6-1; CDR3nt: TGTGCCAGCAGCGCTCCCGACGGGACAAGGAGCATCTTC; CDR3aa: CASSAPDGTRSIF
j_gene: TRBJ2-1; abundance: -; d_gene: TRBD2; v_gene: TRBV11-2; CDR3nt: TGTGCCAGCAGCGCCACGTCTAGCGGGAGCATCCATGAGCAGTTCTTC; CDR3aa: CASSATSSGSIHEQFF
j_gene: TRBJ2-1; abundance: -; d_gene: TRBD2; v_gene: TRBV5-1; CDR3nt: TGCGCCAGCAGCTCCCGACTAGCGGGAGGCGACAATGAGCAGTTCTTC; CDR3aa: CASSSRLAGGDNEQFF
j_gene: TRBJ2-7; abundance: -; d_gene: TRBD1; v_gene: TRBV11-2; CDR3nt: TGTGCCAGCAGGGGACAGGGGGCGAGGGAGCAGTACTTC; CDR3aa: CASRGQGAREQYF
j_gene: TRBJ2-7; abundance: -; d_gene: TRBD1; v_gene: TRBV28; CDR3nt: TGTGCCAGCAGTCTCCCAGGGGGCGCAGGACCTTCCGAGCAGTACTTC; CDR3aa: CASSLPGGAGPSEQYF
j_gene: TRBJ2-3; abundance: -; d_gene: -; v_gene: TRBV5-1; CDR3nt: TGCGCCAGCAGCTTTTCGCCAGGGGTAACAGATACGCAGTATTTT; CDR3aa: CASSFSPGVTDTQYF
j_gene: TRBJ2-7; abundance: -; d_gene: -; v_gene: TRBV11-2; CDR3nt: TGTGCCAGCAGCTATAATCCCCAGGGCTACGAGCAGTACTTC; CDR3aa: CASSYNPQGYEQYF
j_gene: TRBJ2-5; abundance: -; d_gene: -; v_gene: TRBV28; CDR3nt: TGTGCCAGCAGTTTAAGGGACCTTGAGGGGGAGACCCAGTACTTC; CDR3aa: CASSLRDLEGETQYF
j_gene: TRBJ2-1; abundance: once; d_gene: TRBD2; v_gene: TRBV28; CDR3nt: TGTGCCAGCAGACGCAGGCCGGGACTAGCGGGAGAGGATGATGAGCAGTTCTTC; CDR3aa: CASRRRPGLAGEDDEQFF
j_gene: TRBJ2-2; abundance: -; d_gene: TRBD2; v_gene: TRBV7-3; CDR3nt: TGTGCCAGCAGCTTAACTCCTAGCGGGCCCAACACCGGGGAGCTGTTTTTT; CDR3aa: CASSLTPSGPNTGELFF
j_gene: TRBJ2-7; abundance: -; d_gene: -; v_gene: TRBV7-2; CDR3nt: TGTGCCAGCAGCTTAGCTGACGGATCCTACGAGCAGTACTTC; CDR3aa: CASSLADGSYEQYF
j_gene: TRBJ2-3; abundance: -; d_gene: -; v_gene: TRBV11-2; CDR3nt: TGTGCCAGCGGGGTTTCAGATACGCAGTATTTT; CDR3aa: CASGVSDTQYF
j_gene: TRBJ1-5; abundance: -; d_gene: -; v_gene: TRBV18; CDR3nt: TGTGCCAGCTCACCCTCGGTAGGCAATCAGCCCCAGCATTTT; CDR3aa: CASSPSVGNQPQHF
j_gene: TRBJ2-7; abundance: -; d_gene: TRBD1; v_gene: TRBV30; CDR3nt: TGTGCCTGGAATCCTCTCGGGACAGGGGGCGGCGAGCAGTACTTC; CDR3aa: CAWNPLGTGGGEQYF
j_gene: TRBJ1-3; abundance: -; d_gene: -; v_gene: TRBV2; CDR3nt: TGTGCCAGCAGTGAAAATATGTACTCTGGAAACACCATATATTTT; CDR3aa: CASSENMYSGNTIYF
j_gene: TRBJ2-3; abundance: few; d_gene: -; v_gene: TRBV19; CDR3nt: TGTGCCAGTAGTACCTGGCCCCGTGGCTACGGCACAGATACGCAGTATTTT; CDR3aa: CASSTWPRGYGTDTQYF
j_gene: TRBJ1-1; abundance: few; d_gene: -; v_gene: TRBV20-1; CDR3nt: TGCAGTGCTAGCTTCGGGGGCCAAGCTTTCTTT; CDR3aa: CSASFGGQAFF
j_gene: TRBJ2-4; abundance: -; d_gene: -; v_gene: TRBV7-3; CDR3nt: TGTGCCAGCAGCCCCCCAGGTCAGGGCAAAAACATTCAGTACTTC; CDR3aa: CASSPPGQGKNIQYF
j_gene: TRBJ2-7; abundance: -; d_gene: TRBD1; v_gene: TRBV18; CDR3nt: TGTGCCAGCTCACCAACAGGGGGTCGTGGCCGTTACGAGCAGTACTTC; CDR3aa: CASSPTGGRGRYEQYF
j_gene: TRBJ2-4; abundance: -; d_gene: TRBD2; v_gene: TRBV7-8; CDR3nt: TGTGCCAGCAGCTTTTTGTCTAGCGGGAGCCCCGCCAAAAACATTCAGTACTTC; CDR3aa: CASSFLSSGSPAKNIQYF
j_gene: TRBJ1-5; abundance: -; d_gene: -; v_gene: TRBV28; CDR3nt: TGTGCCAGCAACGAGCTTATGGGGAATCAGCCCCAGCATTTT; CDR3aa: CASNELMGNQPQHF
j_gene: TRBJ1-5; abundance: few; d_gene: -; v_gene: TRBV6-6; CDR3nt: TGTGCCAGCACAATTCAGGGAACTCAGCCCCAGCATTTT; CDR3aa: CASTIQGTQPQHF
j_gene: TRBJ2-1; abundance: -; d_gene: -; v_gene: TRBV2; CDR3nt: TGTGCCAGCAGGAGGACAGAGTCCTCCTACAATGAGCAGTTCTTC; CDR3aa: CASRRTESSYNEQFF
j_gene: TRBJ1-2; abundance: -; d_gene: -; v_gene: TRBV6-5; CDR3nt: TGTGCCAGCAGTTACTCTCTCTACGGGTTTTATGGCTACACCTTC; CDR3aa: CASSYSLYGFYGYTF
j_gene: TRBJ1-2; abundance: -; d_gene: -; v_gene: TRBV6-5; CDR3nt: TGTGCCAGCAGTTTAGGCACGGGGAACTATGGCTACACCTTC; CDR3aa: CASSLGTGNYGYTF
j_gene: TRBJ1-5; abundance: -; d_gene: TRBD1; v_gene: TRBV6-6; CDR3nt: TGTGCCAGCAGTTACACCGACAGGGGCAATCAGCCCCAGCATTTT; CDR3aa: CASSYTDRGNQPQHF
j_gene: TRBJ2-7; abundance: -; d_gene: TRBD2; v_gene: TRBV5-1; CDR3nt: TGCGCCAGCAGCTTGGGCGTAGCGGGAGGGACCGAGCAGTACTTC; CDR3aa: CASSLGVAGGTEQYF
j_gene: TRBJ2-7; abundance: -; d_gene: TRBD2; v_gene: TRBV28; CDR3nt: TGTGCCACCTGGGGGTCTAGCGGGCGGTACGAGCAGTACTTC; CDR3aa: CATWGSSGRYEQYF
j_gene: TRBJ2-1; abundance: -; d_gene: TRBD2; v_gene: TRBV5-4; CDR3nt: TGTGCCAGCAGCTATAGCGGGGATACCTACAATGAGCAGTTCTTC; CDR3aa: CASSYSGDTYNEQFF
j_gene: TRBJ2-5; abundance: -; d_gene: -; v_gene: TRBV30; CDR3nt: TGTGCCTGGAGTGGGGGCGCAGAGACCCAGTACTTC; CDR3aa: CAWSGGAETQYF
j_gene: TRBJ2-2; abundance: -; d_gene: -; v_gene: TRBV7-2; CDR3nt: TGTGCCAGCAGCTTATACAGCTTCACCGGGGAGCTGTTTTTT; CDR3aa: CASSLYSFTGELFF
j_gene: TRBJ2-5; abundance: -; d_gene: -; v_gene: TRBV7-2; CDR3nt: TGTGCCAGCAGCGACTCCTGGGGGCGGGAGACCCAGTACTTC; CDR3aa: CASSDSWGRETQYF
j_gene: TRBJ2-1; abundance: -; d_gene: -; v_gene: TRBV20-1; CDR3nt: TGCAGTCCCAGAGGCGATGAGCAGTTCTTC; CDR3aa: CSPRGDEQFF
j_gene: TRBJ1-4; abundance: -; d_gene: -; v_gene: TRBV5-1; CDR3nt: TGCGCCAGCAGCTTGGATGGCAGGGGAAATGAAAAACTGTTTTTT; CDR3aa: CASSLDGRGNEKLFF
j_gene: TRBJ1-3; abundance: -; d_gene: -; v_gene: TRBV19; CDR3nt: TGTGCCACCCACCCCCGACAGGCGAGCTCTGGAAACACCATATATTTT; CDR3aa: CATHPRQASSGNTIYF
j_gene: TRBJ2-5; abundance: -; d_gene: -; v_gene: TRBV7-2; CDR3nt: TGTGCCAGCAGCACTGGACTTATTCAAGAGACCCAGTACTTC; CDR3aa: CASSTGLIQETQYF
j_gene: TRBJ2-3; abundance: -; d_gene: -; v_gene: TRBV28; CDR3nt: TGTGCCAGCGCCAGGGATAGCACAGATACGCAGTATTTT; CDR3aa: CASARDSTDTQYF
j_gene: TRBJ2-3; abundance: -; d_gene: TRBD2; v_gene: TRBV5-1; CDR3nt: TGCGCCAGCAGCTTGGTTAGCGGGAATACAGATACGCAGTATTTT; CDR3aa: CASSLVSGNTDTQYF
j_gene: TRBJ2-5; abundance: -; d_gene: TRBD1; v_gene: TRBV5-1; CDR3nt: TGCGCCAGCAGCTTCCGGGACAGGAATTTGGAGACCCAGTACTTC; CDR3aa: CASSFRDRNLETQYF
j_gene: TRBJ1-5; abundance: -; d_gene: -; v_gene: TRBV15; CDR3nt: TGTGCCACCAGCACACAGACGAGTCAGCCCCAGCATTTT; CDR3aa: CATSTQTSQPQHF
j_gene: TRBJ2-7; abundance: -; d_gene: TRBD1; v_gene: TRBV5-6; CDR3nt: TGTGCCAGCTTCCTCTCGGCCCGGGACAGGGATTCCTACGAGCAGTACTTC; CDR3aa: CASFLSARDRDSYEQYF
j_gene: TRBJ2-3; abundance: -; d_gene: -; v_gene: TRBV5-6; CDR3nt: TGTGCCAGCAGCTCAATAACAGGGACCCCCACAGATACGCAGTATTTT; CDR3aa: CASSSITGTPTDTQYF
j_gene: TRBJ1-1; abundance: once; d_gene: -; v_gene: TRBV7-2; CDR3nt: TGTGCCAGCAGCGGCCGGGCTTCGGCACTCACTGAAGCTTTCTTT; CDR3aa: CASSGRASALTEAFF